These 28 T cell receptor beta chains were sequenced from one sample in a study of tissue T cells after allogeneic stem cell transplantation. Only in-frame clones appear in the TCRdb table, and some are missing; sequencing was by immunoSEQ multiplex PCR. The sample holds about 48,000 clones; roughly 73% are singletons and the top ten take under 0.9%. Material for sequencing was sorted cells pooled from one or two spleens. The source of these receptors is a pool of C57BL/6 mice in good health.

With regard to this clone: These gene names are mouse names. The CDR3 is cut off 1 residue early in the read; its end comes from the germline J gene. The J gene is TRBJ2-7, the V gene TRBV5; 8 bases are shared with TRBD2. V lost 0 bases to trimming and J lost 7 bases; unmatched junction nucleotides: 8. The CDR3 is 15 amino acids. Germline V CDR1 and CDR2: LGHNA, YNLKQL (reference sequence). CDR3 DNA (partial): TGTGCCAGCAGCCAAGAGGGGGGGGGCGCAGAGGAACAGTAC. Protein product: CASSQEGGGAEEQY. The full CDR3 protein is CASSQEGGGAEEQYF.

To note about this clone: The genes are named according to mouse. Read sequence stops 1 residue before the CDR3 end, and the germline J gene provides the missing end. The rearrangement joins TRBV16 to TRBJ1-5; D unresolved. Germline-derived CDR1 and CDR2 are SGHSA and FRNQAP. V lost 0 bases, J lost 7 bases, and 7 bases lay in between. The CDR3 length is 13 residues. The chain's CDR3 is CASSLDPGQAPLF. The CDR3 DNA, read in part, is TGTGCAAGCAGCTTAGATCCGGGACAGGCTCCGCTT.

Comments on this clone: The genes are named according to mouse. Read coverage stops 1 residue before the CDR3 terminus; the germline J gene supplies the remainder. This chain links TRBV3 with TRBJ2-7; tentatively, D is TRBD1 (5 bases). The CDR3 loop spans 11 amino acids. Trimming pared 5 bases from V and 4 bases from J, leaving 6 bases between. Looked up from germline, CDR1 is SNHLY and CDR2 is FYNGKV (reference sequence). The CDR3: CASSGQYEQYF. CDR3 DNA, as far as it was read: TGTGCCAGCAGCGGACAATATGAACAGTAC.

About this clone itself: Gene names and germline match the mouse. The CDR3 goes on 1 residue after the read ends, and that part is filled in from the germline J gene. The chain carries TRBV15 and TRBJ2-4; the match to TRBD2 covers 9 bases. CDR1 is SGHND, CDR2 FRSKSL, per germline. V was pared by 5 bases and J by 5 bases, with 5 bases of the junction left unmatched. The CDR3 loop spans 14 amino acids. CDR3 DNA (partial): TGTGCCAGCAGTCCTCCTGGGGGGGGAAACACCTTGTAC. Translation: CASSPPGGGNTLY. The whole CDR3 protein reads CASSPPGGGNTLYF.

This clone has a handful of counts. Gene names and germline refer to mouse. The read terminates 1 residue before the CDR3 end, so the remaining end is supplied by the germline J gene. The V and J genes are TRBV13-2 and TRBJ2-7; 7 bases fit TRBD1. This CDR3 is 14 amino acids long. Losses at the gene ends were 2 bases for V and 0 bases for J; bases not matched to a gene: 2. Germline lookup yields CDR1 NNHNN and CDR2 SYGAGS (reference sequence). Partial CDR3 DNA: TGTGCCAGCGGTGACACAGGGGTCTCCTATGAACAGTAC. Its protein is CASGDTGVSYEQY. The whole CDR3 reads CASGDTGVSYEQYF.

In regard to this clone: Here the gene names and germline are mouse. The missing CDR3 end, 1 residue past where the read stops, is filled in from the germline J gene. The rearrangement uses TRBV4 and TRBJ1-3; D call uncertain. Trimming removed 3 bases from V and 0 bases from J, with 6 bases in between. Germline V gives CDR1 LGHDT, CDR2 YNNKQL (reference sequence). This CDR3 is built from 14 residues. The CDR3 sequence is CASSYTDSGNTLYF. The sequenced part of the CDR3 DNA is TGTGCCAGCAGCTATACAGATTCTGGAAATACGCTCTAT.

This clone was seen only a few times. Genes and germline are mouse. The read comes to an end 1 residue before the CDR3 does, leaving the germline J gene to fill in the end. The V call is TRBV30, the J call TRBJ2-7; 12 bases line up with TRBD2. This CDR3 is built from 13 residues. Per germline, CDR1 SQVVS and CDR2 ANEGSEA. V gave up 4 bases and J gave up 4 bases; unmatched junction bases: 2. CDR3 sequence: CSSTGTGGYEQYF. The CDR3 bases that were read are TGTAGTTCTACCGGGACTGGGGGGTATGAACAGTAC.

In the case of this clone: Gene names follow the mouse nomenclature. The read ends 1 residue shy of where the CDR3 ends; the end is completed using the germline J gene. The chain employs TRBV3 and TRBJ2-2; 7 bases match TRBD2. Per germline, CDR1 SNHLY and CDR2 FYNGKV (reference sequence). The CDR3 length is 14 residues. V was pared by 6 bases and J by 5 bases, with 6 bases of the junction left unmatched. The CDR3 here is CASRWGEGTGQLYF. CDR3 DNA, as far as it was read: TGTGCCAGCAGATGGGGGGAAGGGACCGGGCAGCTCTAC.

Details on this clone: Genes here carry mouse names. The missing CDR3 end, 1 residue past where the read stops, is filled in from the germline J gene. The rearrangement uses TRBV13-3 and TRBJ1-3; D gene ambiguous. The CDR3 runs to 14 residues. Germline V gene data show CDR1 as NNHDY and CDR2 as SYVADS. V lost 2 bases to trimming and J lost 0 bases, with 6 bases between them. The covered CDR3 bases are TGTGCCAGCAGTGAAACATATTCTGGAAATACGCTCTAT. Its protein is CASSETYSGNTLY. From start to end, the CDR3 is CASSETYSGNTLYF.

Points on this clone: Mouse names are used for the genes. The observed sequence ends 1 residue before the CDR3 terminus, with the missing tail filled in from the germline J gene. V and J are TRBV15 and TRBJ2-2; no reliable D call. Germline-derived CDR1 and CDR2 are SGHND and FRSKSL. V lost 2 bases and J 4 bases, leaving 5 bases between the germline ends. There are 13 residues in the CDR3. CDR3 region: CASSLYLTGQLYF. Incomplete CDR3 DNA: TGTGCCAGCAGTTTATACCTCACCGGGCAGCTCTAC.

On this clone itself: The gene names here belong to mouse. The DNA read from the CDR3 is TGTGCCAGCAGTCCGGGACAGTATGCTGAGCAGTTC. As protein: CASSPGQYAEQF. The full-length CDR3 reads as CASSPGQYAEQFF. The chain is built from TRBV5 and TRBJ2-1, with 7 bases aligning to TRBD1. The read terminates 1 residue ahead of where the CDR3 ends, so the germline J gene completes it. The V segment lost 6 bases and the J segment 4 bases; nucleotides outside the gene matches: 3. There are 13 residues in the CDR3. The germline V gene has CDR1 LGHNA and CDR2 YNLKQL (reference sequence).

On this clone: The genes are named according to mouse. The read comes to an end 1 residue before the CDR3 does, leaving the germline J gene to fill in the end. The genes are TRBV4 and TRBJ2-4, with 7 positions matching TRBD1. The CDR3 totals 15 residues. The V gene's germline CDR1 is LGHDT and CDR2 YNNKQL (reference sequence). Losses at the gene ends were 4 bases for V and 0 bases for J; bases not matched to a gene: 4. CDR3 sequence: CASSSRDRSQNTLYF. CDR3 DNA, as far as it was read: TGTGCCAGCAGCTCCCGGGACAGAAGTCAAAACACCTTGTAC.

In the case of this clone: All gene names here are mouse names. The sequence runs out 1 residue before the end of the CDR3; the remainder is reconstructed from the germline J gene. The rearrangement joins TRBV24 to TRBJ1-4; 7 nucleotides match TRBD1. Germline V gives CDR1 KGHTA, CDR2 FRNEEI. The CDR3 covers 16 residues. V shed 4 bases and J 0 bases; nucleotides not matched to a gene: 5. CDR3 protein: CASSPQGGISNERLFF. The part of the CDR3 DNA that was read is TGTGCCAGCAGTCCCCAGGGGGGCATTTCCAACGAAAGATTATTT.

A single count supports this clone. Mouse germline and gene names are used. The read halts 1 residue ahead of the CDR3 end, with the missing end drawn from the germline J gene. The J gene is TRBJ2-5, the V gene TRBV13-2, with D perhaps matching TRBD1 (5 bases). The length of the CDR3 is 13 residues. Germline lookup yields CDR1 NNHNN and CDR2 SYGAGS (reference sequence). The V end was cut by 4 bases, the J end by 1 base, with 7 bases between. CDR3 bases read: TGTGCCAGCGGTCCAGGGTACCAAGACACCCAGTAC. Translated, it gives CASGPGYQDTQY. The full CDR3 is CASGPGYQDTQYF.

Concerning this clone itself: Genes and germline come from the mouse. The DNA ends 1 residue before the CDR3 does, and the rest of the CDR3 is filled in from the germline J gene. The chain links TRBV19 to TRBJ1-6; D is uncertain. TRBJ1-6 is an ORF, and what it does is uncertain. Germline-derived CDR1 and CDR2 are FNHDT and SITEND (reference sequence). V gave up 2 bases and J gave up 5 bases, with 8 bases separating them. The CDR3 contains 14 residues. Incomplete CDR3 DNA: TGTGCCAGCAGTATGCCAAACCATAATTCGCCCCTCTAC. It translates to CASSMPNHNSPLY. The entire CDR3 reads CASSMPNHNSPLYF.

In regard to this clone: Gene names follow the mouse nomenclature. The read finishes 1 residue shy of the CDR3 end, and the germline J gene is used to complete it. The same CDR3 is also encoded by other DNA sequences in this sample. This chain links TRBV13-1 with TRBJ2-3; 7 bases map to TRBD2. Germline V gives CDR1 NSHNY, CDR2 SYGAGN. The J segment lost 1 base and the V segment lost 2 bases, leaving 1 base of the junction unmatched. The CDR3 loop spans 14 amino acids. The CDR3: CASSDGGGAETLYF. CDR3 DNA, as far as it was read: TGTGCCAGCAGTGACGGGGGGGGTGCAGAAACGCTGTAT.

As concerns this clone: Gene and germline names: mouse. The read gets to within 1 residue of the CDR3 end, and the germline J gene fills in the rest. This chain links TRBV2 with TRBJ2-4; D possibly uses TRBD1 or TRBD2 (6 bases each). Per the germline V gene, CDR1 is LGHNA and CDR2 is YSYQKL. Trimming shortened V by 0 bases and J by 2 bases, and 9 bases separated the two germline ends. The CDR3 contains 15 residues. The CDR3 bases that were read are TGTGCCAGCAGCCAAGATGGGGGCGATCAAAACACCTTGTAC. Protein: CASSQDGGDQNTLY. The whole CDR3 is CASSQDGGDQNTLYF.

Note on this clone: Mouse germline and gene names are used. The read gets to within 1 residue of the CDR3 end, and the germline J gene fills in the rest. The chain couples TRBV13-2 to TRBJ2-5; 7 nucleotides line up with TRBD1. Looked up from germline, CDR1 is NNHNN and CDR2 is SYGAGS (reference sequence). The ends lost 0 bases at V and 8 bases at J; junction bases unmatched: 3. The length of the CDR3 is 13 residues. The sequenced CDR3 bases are TGTGCCAGCGGTGATGCCAGGGGGATCACCCAGTAC. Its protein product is CASGDARGITQY. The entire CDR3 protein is CASGDARGITQYF.

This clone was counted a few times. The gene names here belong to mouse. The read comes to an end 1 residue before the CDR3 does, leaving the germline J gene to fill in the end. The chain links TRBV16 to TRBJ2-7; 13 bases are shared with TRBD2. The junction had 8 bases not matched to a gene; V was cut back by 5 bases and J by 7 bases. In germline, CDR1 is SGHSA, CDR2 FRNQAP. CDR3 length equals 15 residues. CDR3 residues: CASSPRTGGAREQYF. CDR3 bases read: TGTGCAAGCAGCCCCCGGACTGGGGGGGCGAGAGAACAGTAC.

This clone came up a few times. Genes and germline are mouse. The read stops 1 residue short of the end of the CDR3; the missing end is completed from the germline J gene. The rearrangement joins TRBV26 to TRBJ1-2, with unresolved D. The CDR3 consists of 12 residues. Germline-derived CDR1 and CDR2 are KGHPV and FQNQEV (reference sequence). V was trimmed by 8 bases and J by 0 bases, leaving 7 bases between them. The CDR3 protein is CASLPPNSDYTF. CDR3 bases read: TGTGCCAGCTTACCACCAAACTCCGACTACACC.

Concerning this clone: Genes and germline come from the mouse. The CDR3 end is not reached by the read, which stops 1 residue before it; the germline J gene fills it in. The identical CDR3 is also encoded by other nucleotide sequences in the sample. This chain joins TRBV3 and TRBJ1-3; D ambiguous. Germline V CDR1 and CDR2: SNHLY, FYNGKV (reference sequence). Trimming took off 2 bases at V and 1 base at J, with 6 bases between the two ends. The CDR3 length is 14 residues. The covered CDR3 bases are TGTGCCAGCAGCTTAACGGGATCTGGAAATACGCTCTAT. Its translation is CASSLTGSGNTLY. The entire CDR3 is CASSLTGSGNTLYF.

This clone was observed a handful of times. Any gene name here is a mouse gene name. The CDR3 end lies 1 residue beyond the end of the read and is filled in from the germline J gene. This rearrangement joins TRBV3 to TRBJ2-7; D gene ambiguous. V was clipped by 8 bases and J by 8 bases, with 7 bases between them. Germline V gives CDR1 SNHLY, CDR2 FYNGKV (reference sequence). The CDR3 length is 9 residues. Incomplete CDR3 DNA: TGTGCCAGCGCCGACAAACAGTAC. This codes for CASADKQY. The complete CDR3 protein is CASADKQYF. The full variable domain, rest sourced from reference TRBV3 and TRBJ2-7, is GPKVLQIPSHQIIDMGQMVTLNCDPVSNHLYFYWYKQILGQQMEFLVNFYNGKVMEKSKLFKDQFSVERPDGSYFTLKIQPTALEDSAVYFCASADKQYFGPGTRLTVL.

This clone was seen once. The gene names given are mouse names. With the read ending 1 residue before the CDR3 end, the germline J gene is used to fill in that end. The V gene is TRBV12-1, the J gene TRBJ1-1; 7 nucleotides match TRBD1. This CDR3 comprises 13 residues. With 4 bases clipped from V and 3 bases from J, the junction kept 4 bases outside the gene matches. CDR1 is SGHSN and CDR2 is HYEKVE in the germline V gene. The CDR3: CASSPTGDTEVFF. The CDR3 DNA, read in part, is TGTGCCAGCTCCCCTACAGGGGACACAGAAGTCTTC. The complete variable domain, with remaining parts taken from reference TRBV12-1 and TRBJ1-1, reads DSGVVQSPRHIIKEKGGRSVLTCIPISGHSNVVWYQQTLGKELKFLIQHYEKVERDKGFLPSRFSVQQFDDYHSEMNMSALELEDSAMYFCASSPTGDTEVFFGKGTRLTVV.

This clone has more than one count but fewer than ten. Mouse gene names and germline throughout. CDR3 region: CASRDGYEQYF. CDR3 DNA, as far as it was read: TGTGCCAGCAGGGACGGATATGAACAGTAC. V usage is TRBV13-3 and J usage is TRBJ2-7; D is uncertain. The read finishes 1 residue shy of the CDR3 end, and the germline J gene is used to complete it. Germline V lookup: CDR1 NNHDY, CDR2 SYVADS. V was clipped by 5 bases and J by 4 bases, with 7 bases between them. The CDR3 loop spans 11 amino acids.

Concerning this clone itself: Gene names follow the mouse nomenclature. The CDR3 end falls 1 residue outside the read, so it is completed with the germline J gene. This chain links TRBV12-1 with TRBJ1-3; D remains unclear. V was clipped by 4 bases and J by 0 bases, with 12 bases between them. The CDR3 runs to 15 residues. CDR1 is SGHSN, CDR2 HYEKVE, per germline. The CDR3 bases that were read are TGTGCCAGCTCACCGACCGTCTCTTCTGGAAATACGCTCTAT. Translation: CASSPTVSSGNTLY. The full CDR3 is CASSPTVSSGNTLYF. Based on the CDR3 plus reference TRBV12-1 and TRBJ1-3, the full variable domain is DSGVVQSPRHIIKEKGGRSVLTCIPISGHSNVVWYQQTLGKELKFLIQHYEKVERDKGFLPSRFSVQQFDDYHSEMNMSALELEDSAMYFCASSPTVSSGNTLYFGEGSRLIVV.

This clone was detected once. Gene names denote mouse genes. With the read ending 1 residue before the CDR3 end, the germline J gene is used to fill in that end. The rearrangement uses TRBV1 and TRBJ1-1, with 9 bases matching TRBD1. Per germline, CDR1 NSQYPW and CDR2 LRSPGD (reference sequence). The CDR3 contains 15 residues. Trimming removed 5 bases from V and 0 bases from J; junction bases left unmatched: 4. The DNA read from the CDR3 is TGCACCTGCAGTCCCGGGACAGGGACAAACACAGAAGTCTTC. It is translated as CTCSPGTGTNTEVF. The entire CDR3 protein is CTCSPGTGTNTEVFF.

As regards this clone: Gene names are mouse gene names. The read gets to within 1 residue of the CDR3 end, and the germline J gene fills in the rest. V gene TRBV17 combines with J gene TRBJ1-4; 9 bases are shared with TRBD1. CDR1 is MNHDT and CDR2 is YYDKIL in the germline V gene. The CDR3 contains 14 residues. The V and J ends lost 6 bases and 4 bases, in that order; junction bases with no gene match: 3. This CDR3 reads CASSTGGGNERLFF. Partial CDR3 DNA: TGTGCTAGCAGCACAGGGGGCGGCAACGAAAGATTATTT. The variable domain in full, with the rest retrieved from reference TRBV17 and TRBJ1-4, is DTTVKQNPRYKLARVGKPVNLICSQTMNHDTMYWYQKKPNQAPKLLLFYYDKILNREADTFEKFQSSRPNNSFCSLYIGSAGLEYSAMYLCASSTGGGNERLFFGHGTKLSVL.

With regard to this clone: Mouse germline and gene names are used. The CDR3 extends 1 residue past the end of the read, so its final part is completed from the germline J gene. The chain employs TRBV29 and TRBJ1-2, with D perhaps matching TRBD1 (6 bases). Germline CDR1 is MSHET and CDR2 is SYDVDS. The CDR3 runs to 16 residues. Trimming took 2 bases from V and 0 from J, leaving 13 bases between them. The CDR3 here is CASSLARGEANSDYTF. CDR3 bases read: TGTGCTAGCAGTTTAGCCAGGGGAGAGGCAAACTCCGACTACACC. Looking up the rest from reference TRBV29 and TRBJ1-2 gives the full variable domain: DMKVTQMPRYLIKRMGENVLLECGQDMSHETMYWYRQDPGLGLQLIYISYDVDSNSEGDIPKGYRVSRKKREHFSLILDSAKTNQTSVYFCASSLARGEANSDYTFGSGTRLLVI.